The rows below give T cell receptor beta chains drawn from one sample of a study of CD8 T cells in ankylosing spondylitis. TCRdb reprocessed the 5' RACE reads with MiXCR, giving one entry per CDR3 protein. The sample has about 240,000 distinct CDR3 sequences; more than 9% are singletons. Specimen: blood, either unsorted or a sorted T cell fraction (not recorded which). Receptors originate from a male donor with ankylosing spondylitis or in good health (not recorded which). The CDR3 runs from the conserved cysteine through the conserved F or W. Fields, in order: V gene, J gene, D gene, clone size, CDR3 DNA, CDR3 protein. A D gene is named only where the DNA matches it firmly. Not all rows give a size; the values are once, few, many and, for expanded clones, a class.

TRBV12-3/TRBV12-4	TRBJ2-2	TRBD1	many	TGTGCCAGCAGGCTTCAAGGGACAGGGTCCACCGGGGAGCTGTTTTTT	CASRLQGTGSTGELFF
TRBV28	TRBJ2-4	TRBD2	many	TGTGCCAGCAGTTTAACGACTAGCGGGAGGGAGGGGGGCATTCAGTACTTC	CASSLTTSGREGGIQYF
TRBV2	TRBJ1-2	TRBD1	many	TGTGCCAGCAGCTTTAGCAGGGACAGTGTCACCTTC	CASSFSRDSVTF
TRBV12-3/TRBV12-4	TRBJ1-5	.	many	TGTGCCAGCAGTTTAATCGGACGGGGATGGGATCAGCCCCAGCATTTT	CASSLIGRGWDQPQHF
TRBV5-5	TRBJ1-5	.	many	TGTGCCAGCAGCTTGGCAGGGGAGGGTCAGCCCCAGCATTTT	CASSLAGEGQPQHF
TRBV7-8	TRBJ2-1	.	.	TGTGCCAGCAGCAGTTACTACAATGAGCAGTTCTTC	CASSSYYNEQFF
TRBV7-2	TRBJ2-1	TRBD2	.	TGTGCCAGCAGCTCGGGACTACCCGGGTCGAATGAGCAGTTCTTC	CASSSGLPGSNEQFF
TRBV3-1	TRBJ2-3	.	many	TGTGCCAGCAGCCAAGATCTTGGAGCTATACCTCGTTCCGATACGCAGTATTTT	CASSQDLGAIPRSDTQYF
TRBV10-2	TRBJ1-3	.	few	TGCGCCAGCAGTGAGTCCCACGGAAACACCATATATTTT	CASSESHGNTIYF
TRBV29-1	TRBJ2-1	TRBD1	many	TGCAGCGTTGGCCTTACAGGGGTTCCGCAGTTCTTC	CSVGLTGVPQFF
TRBV13	TRBJ2-3	.	many	TGTGCCAGCAGCTTCGGCAAGGAAGATACGCAGTATTTT	CASSFGKEDTQYF
TRBV15	TRBJ2-6	.	many	TGTGCCACCAGCAGGCGACAGCCCTCTGGGGCCAACGTCCTGACTTTC	CATSRRQPSGANVLTF
TRBV20-1	TRBJ1-1	TRBD1	many	TGCAGTGCTGGAGACAGGGCTGAAGCTTTCTTT	CSAGDRAEAFF
TRBV7-8	TRBJ2-5	.	many	TGTGCCAGCAGCTCGCCTCGAGAGACCCAGTACTTC	CASSSPRETQYF
TRBV6-1	TRBJ2-7	.	many	TGTGCCAGCACTCAAGCGGGCAGGGGCTACGAGCAGTACTTC	CASTQAGRGYEQYF
TRBV9	TRBJ1-3	.	many	TGTGCCAGCAGCGTAGGTAGGAGCTCTGGAAACACCATATATTTT	CASSVGRSSGNTIYF
TRBV3-1	TRBJ2-3	.	many	TGTGCCAGCAGCCAACTACAGACAGATACGCAGTATTTT	CASSQLQTDTQYF
TRBV20-1	TRBJ1-2	.	many	TGCAGTGCTAGAGAAGTCCTAAGACTCTATGGCTACACCTTC	CSAREVLRLYGYTF
TRBV5-6	TRBJ1-1	.	many	TGTGCCAGCAACCCGTGGGGATCTCACACTGAAGCTTTCTTT	CASNPWGSHTEAFF
TRBV18	TRBJ2-7	TRBD1	many	TGTGCCAGCTCACAATTGGGCCAGGGGGCCTACGAGCAGTACTTC	CASSQLGQGAYEQYF
TRBV10-3	TRBJ1-1	TRBD1	many	TGTGCCATCAGTGCCCGACAGGGAAACACTGAAGCTTTCTTT	CAISARQGNTEAFF
TRBV20-1	TRBJ2-3	TRBD1	many	TGCAGTGCATCCGGACAGGGGCGGAGGGATACGCAGTATTTT	CSASGQGRRDTQYF
TRBV6-1	TRBJ2-5	.	.	TGTGCCAGCAACCAGGAGCGCGAAGAGACCCAGTACTTC	CASNQEREETQYF
TRBV7-9	TRBJ2-7	.	.	TGTGCCAGCAGCTTACCCTCCGGGACTGGCTACGAGCAGTACTTC	CASSLPSGTGYEQYF
TRBV30	TRBJ1-3	.	few	TGTGCCTGGAGCCCGGACAAAAATGGAAACACCATATATTTT	CAWSPDKNGNTIYF
TRBV7-2	TRBJ1-3	.	.	TGTGCCAGCAGCTTCCCCCCTGGAAACACCATATATTTT	CASSFPPGNTIYF
TRBV3-1	TRBJ1-2	TRBD1	many	TGTGCCAGCAGCCCGTCCGGGACAGGTGGCTACACCTTC	CASSPSGTGGYTF
TRBV9	TRBJ1-1	.	many	TGTGCCAGCAGCGTAGGTTCGAACACTGAAGCTTTCTTT	CASSVGSNTEAFF
TRBV6-5	TRBJ2-5	TRBD2	.	TGTGCCAGCAGACCCCGACTAGCCCTGAGCGAGGAAGAGACCCAGTACTTC	CASRPRLALSEEETQYF
TRBV14	TRBJ2-3	.	many	TGTGCCAGCAGCCAAGGGCAGAACACAGATACGCAGTATTTT	CASSQGQNTDTQYF
TRBV6-6	TRBJ1-1	.	many	TGTGCCAGCAGTCAGGGGTCGGGAACTGAAGCTTTCTTT	CASSQGSGTEAFF
TRBV21-1	TRBJ2-7	.	many	TGTGCCAGCAGCCGGGGCAAGGAATACTACGAGCAGTACTTC	CASSRGKEYYEQYF
TRBV4-1	TRBJ2-5	.	many	TGCGCCAGCAGCCAAGAAATCGCAACTTTAAAGACCCAGTACTTC	CASSQEIATLKTQYF
TRBV9	TRBJ2-4	TRBD2	many	TGTGCCAGCAGCTTGGGACTAAATGACATTCAGTACTTC	CASSLGLNDIQYF
TRBV18	TRBJ2-5	.	many	TGTGCCAGCTCACCAAGCGTTAGCGGATCTCAAGAGACCCAGTACTTC	CASSPSVSGSQETQYF
TRBV4-1	TRBJ1-6	.	many	TGCGCCAGCAGCCAAGAACAGCGAGATTCACCCCTCCACTTT	CASSQEQRDSPLHF
TRBV20-1	TRBJ1-2	.	many	TGCAGTGCTAGCAGTACAGGGTCAAACTATGGCTACACCTTC	CSASSTGSNYGYTF
TRBV7-9	TRBJ1-2	TRBD1	few	TGTGCCAGCAGCTTAGCGGCACAGGGGGGTGCGGGCTACACCTTC	CASSLAAQGGAGYTF
TRBV4-2	TRBJ1-1	.	many	TGTGCCAGCAGCCAAGAATCGGGGAACGCTGAAGCTTTCTTT	CASSQESGNAEAFF
TRBV5-1	TRBJ2-7	TRBD1	many	TGCGCCAGCAGCTTGGCCGGGACAGGTCGCACCTACGAGCAGTACTTC	CASSLAGTGRTYEQYF
TRBV13	TRBJ1-4	TRBD1	many	TGTGCCAGCAGCTTACAGGGGGCACGTGAAAAACTGTTTTTT	CASSLQGAREKLFF
TRBV19	TRBJ2-3	TRBD1	many	TGTGCCAGTAGCAGGACAGGGGGCCCGTCAGATACGCAGTATTTT	CASSRTGGPSDTQYF
TRBV12-3/TRBV12-4	TRBJ2-1	.	many	TGTGCCAGCAGACCCGGGACACTTTACAATGAGCAGTTCTTC	CASRPGTLYNEQFF
TRBV11-2	TRBJ2-7	TRBD2	.	TGTGCCAGCAGGGTGAAAGCGGGAGGGTCCCTCTACGAGCAGTACTTC	CASRVKAGGSLYEQYF
TRBV5-1	TRBJ2-1	TRBD2	many	TGCGCCAGCAGCTTGAATAGCGGGAGTTATAATGAGCAGTTCTTC	CASSLNSGSYNEQFF
TRBV6-5	TRBJ2-7	.	many	TGTGCCAGCAGTTACTCACCCCAGAGAGAGACCTACGAGCAGTACTTC	CASSYSPQRETYEQYF
TRBV5-1	TRBJ2-3	.	many	TGCGCCAGCAGCACCTCAGGGGCAGATACGCAGTATTTT	CASSTSGADTQYF
TRBV12-3/TRBV12-4	TRBJ1-1	.	many	TGTGCCAGCAGTTTAGCTACAGGAATGAGCACTGAAGCTTTCTTT	CASSLATGMSTEAFF
TRBV29-1	TRBJ1-5	.	many	TGCAGCGTTGGCAGTAACAATCAGCCCCAGCATTTT	CSVGSNNQPQHF
TRBV25-1	TRBJ1-1	.	.	TGTGCCAGCAGTGGTGGCAGGGTAGGGAACACTGAAGCTTTCTTT	CASSGGRVGNTEAFF
TRBV13	TRBJ2-4	.	many	TGTGCCAGCAGCCGACAGGAAAACATTCAGTACTTC	CASSRQENIQYF
TRBV7-9	TRBJ1-6	.	few	TGTGCCAGCAGCTTGACAGCGGTGAATTCACCCCTCCACTTT	CASSLTAVNSPLHF
TRBV5-5	TRBJ1-2	TRBD1	.	TGTGCCAGCAGCCCCATGGGACAGGGCTATGACTACACCTTC	CASSPMGQGYDYTF
TRBV3-1	TRBJ1-1	.	many	TGTGCCAGCAGCCAAGCATCTGGCGGGTTTGAAGCTTTCTTT	CASSQASGGFEAFF